This TCR beta chain is drawn from a study of shared clonotypes between healthy human individuals. The authors distributed each subset's genomic DNA evenly over several immunoSEQ plates. TCRdb's copy holds only in-frame clones and misses some; the assay was immunoSEQ multiplex PCR. The sample comprises nearly 1 million clones, over 75% of which are singletons, and over 1.3% rests with the top ten. The V gene's germline CDR1 is LNHDA and CDR2 SQIVND (reference sequence). The CDR3 is made up of 14 amino acids. Trimming left V 6 bases short and J 5 bases short, with 16 bases between. The rearrangement joins TRBV19 to TRBJ1-1; D might be TRBD1 (5 bases). This TCR derives from a man aged 18 to 29 in good health. Sequenced input: memory CD4+ T cells sorted from blood. Described subset: CD45RA-negative fraction. The CDR3 loop reads CASSPGWGPTEAFF. The CDR3 nucleotides are TGTGCCAGTAGCCCTGGGTGGGGCCCAACTGAAGCTTTCTTT. The variable domain in full, completed from reference TRBV19 and TRBJ1-1, reads DGGITQSPKYLFRKEGQNVTLSCEQNLNHDAMYWYRQDPGQGLRLIYYSQIVNDFQKGDIAEGYSVSREKKESFPLTVTSAQKNPTAFYLCASSPGWGPTEAFFGQGTRLTVV.